This TCR beta chain was observed in a study of T cells in Graves' hyperthyroidism and ophthalmopathy. Template material for amplifying TCR beta CDR3 regions consisted of RNA transcripts. HTBI primers drove first-round RT-PCR of the TCR CDR3. TCRdb re-analysed the multiplex PCR reads in MiXCR, keeping a single row per CDR3 protein. Of around 420,000 distinct CDR3 sequences listed, 15% to 18% were seen once; the top ten hold approximately 7.5%. As to this clonotype: A read error is possible here, since a much larger clone lies one base away.

Germline V gene data show CDR1 as SGHRS and CDR2 as YFSETQ. This CDR3 is built from 13 residues. The source material was blood. The source is a woman aged 18-29 years with Graves' hyperthyroidism. The rearrangement joins TRBV5-1 to TRBJ1-2; a possible D gene is TRBD1 (6 bases). The CDR3 DNA follows: TGCGCCAGCAGCTTGGATCAGGGGACGGGCTACATCTTC. Protein product: CASSLDQGTGYIF.